Each of the 30 T cell receptor beta chains below was sequenced from the same sample in a study of PD-L1 blockade in urothelial cancer. Time point denoted: peripheral blood 6 weeks after treatment start. Clones were read by immunoSEQ multiplex PCR, and TCRdb kept only the in-frame ones, dropping some. Of over 70,000 clones listed, around four fifths were seen once; the top ten hold over 7.5%. Sample: PBMCs, taken around atezolizumab (anti-PD-L1) treatment. These receptors all come from a man aged 70 or older with urothelial cancer.

This clone was observed a single time. DNA for the CDR3: TGCGCCAGCAGTGAGAACAGAGAGAACTATGGCTACACCTTC. Translating it yields CASSENRENYGYTF. The gene calls are TRBV10-1 and TRBJ1-2; no clear D gene. Germline V gene sequence: CDR1 WNHNN, CDR2 SYGVQD (reference sequence). V was trimmed by 2 bases and J by 2 bases, leaving 9 bases between them. This CDR3 contains 14 residues.

With respect to this clone: At the DNA level, this CDR3 is encoded by other sequences in the same sample as well. The chain is built from TRBV7-2 and TRBJ2-7; 8 nucleotides line up with TRBD1. Trimming cost V 1 base and J 0 bases; bases outside gene matches: 2. This CDR3 contains 15 residues. Germline assignment: CDR1 SGHTA and CDR2 FQGNSA. The CDR3 DNA sequence: TGTGCCAGCAGCTTAGGAGGGACAGGCTCCTACGAGCAGTACTTC. Translation: CASSLGGTGSYEQYF.

The chain recombines TRBV5-8 with TRBJ1-1, with 11 bases matching TRBD1. Germline V gene sequence: CDR1 SGHTS, CDR2 YDEGEE. The junction had 4 bases not matched to a gene; V was cut back by 2 bases and J by 1 base. The CDR3 is made up of 16 amino acids. CDR3 amino acids: CASSFLGTGGNTEAFF. For the CDR3, the DNA is TGTGCCAGCAGCTTTTTGGGGACAGGGGGGAACACTGAAGCTTTCTTT.

V gene TRBV19 combines with J gene TRBJ1-2; TRBD1 agrees at 7 bases. Unmatched junction bases numbered 8, after V lost 5 bases and J lost 2 bases. The length of the CDR3 is 15 residues. In germline, CDR1 is LNHDA, CDR2 SQIVND (reference sequence). The CDR3 loop reads CASSRPGQQNYGYTF. Written as DNA, the CDR3 is TGTGCCAGTAGTCGACCGGGACAGCAAAACTATGGCTACACCTTC.

The rearrangement joins TRBV10-3 to TRBJ1-4, with D possibly matching TRBD1 (6 bases). V lost 4 bases and J 8 bases, leaving 14 bases between the germline ends. The CDR3 runs to 14 residues. Germline values: CDR1 ENHRY, CDR2 SYGVKD. The CDR3 bases are TGTGCCATCAGTGTGACTAACAGGGTCGAAAAACTGTTTTTT. Translating gives CAISVTNRVEKLFF.

V usage is TRBV19 and J usage is TRBJ1-1; D unclear. The germline gives CDR1 LNHDA, CDR2 SQIVND (reference sequence). Trimming removed 1 base from V and 11 bases from J, with 20 bases in between. There are 15 residues in the CDR3. This chain's CDR3 is CASSIGPREGRDAFF. The CDR3 DNA follows: TGTGCCAGTAGTATAGGGCCGAGGGAGGGCCGTGATGCTTTCTTT.

This chain joins TRBV7-3 and TRBJ2-7, with unresolved D. The CDR3 loop spans 12 amino acids. CDR1 and CDR2 from the germline V gene are SGHTA and FQGTGA. V lost 5 bases and J 6 bases, leaving 11 bases between the germline ends. As DNA, the CDR3 is TGTGCCAGCAGCGCTGAGGTCGGCGAGCAGTACTTC. The encoded protein is CASSAEVGEQYF. The full variable domain, completed using reference TRBV7-3 and TRBJ2-7, is GAGVSQTPSNKVTEKGKYVELRCDPISGHTALYWYRQSLGQGPEFLIYFQGTGAADDSGLPNDRFFAVRPEGSVSTLKIQRTERGDSAVYLCASSAEVGEQYFGPGTRLTVT.

This rearrangement joins TRBV19 to TRBJ1-5; 7 bases are shared with TRBD1. Unmatched junction bases numbered 9, after V lost 0 bases and J lost 7 bases. The CDR3 loop spans 16 amino acids. Germline CDR1 reads LNHDA; CDR2 reads SQIVND (reference sequence). The CDR3 is CASSIDSTGDEQPQHF. The CDR3 DNA reads as TGTGCCAGTAGTATAGATAGCACAGGGGACGAACAGCCCCAGCATTTT.

The chain is built from TRBV7-3 and TRBJ2-1; D gene unclear. The germline V gene has CDR1 SGHTA and CDR2 FQGTGA. The V gene lost 5 bases and the J gene lost 0 bases, with 8 bases spanning the gap. The CDR3 is made up of 14 amino acids. CDR3 sequence: CASSPDSSYNEQFF. CDR3 DNA sequence: TGTGCCAGCAGCCCTGATAGCTCCTACAATGAGCAGTTCTTC.

This chain uses TRBV7-2 with TRBJ2-1, with 9 nucleotides matching TRBD2. The CDR3 totals 15 residues. Germline CDR1 reads SGHTA; CDR2 reads FQGNSA. The V and J ends lost 7 bases and 2 bases, in that order; junction bases with no gene match: 6. The CDR3 reads CASKSGGRAYNEQFF. The CDR3 nucleotides are TGTGCCAGCAAGTCCGGCGGGAGGGCCTACAATGAGCAGTTCTTC.

The chain links TRBV5-1 to TRBJ2-2; D might be TRBD1 (5 bases). This CDR3 has 15 amino acids. The germline V gene has CDR1 SGHRS and CDR2 YFSETQ. Deletions cut 1 base from V and 4 bases from J, with 11 bases between. This chain's CDR3 is CASSLTGQGTGELFF. The CDR3, as DNA: TGCGCCAGCAGCTTGACGGGCCAGGGCACCGGGGAGCTGTTTTTT.

J is TRBJ2-3 and V is TRBV6-1; possibly TRBD2 for D (7 bases). CDR1 is MNHNS and CDR2 is SASEGT in the germline V gene. The germline V and J ends were trimmed by 4 bases and 4 bases, with 24 bases remaining between them. The CDR3 sequence is 18 residues long. The DNA for the CDR3 is TGTGCCAGCAGTGGGGGGGCTGTAGGGCGGGAGATGTCAGATACGCAGTATTTT. Protein product: CASSGGAVGREMSDTQYF.

The chain couples TRBV18 to TRBJ2-7, with TRBD1 identical over 8 bases. The V gene end was trimmed by 5 bases and the J gene end by 1 base; junction bases not matched to a gene: 4. CDR3 length: 14 residues. Germline V gene lookup returns CDR1 KGHSH and CDR2 LQKENI. The CDR3 bases are TGTGCCAGCTCAGCGGGACAGGCATCCTACGAGCAGTACTTC. Translated: CASSAGQASYEQYF. Supplemented by reference TRBV18 and TRBJ2-7, the full variable domain reads NAGVMQNPRHLVRRRGQEARLRCSPMKGHSHVYWYRQLPEEGLKFMVYLQKENIIDESGMPKERFSAEFPKEGPSILRIQQVVRGDSAAYFCASSAGQASYEQYFGPGTRLTVT.

The count of this clone is one. The V and J genes are TRBV5-4 and TRBJ2-7; D is uncertain. Trimming took off 0 bases at V and 3 bases at J, with 4 bases between the two ends. The CDR3 is 12 amino acids. Germline V gene data show CDR1 as SGHNT and CDR2 as YYREEE (reference sequence). CDR3 sequence reads: CASSLDNYEQYF. As DNA, the CDR3 is TGTGCCAGCAGCTTGGACAACTACGAGCAGTACTTC.

This clone occurred a few times. This rearrangement joins TRBV14 to TRBJ2-7; 7 bases line up with TRBD1. Germline V gene sequence: CDR1 SGHDN, CDR2 FVKESK. Trimming took 6 bases from V and 3 from J; bases not matched to a gene: 8. The CDR3 sequence is 14 residues long. The CDR3 DNA reads as TGTGCCAGCAGTTACCGGGACAGAGGCTACGAGCAGTACTTC. As protein: CASSYRDRGYEQYF.

The table lists this clone with a few counts. The chain combines TRBV5-4 with TRBJ1-1; D ambiguous. Trimming left V 5 bases short and J 0 bases short, with 14 bases between. The CDR3 sequence is 15 residues long. Germline-derived CDR1 and CDR2 are SGHNT and YYREEE (reference sequence). CDR3 protein: CASRSGPALNTEAFF. As DNA, the CDR3 is TGTGCCAGCAGATCAGGTCCAGCCCTGAACACTGAAGCTTTCTTT.

The chain joins TRBV11-1 to TRBJ2-1; D is possibly TRBD2 (6 bases). Germline V lookup: CDR1 SGHAT, CDR2 FQDESV (reference sequence). This CDR3 region has 14 residues. Trimming took off 5 bases at V and 8 bases at J, with 16 bases between the two ends. CDR3 sequence reads: CASSKSTSKHEQFF. CDR3 in DNA: TGTGCCAGCAGCAAAAGTACTAGCAAACATGAGCAGTTCTTC.

Here the CDR3 DNA reads TGTGCCAGTAGTCGACAGGCTTCGAACACCGGGGAGCTGTTTTTT. Amino acids: CASSRQASNTGELFF. The chain is built from TRBV19 and TRBJ2-2; the D gene is possibly TRBD1 (6 bases). The germline V gene encodes CDR1 LNHDA and CDR2 SQIVND (reference sequence). The CDR3 loop spans 15 amino acids. Trimming removed 5 bases at V and 0 bases at J, with 10 bases between.

V and J are TRBV18 and TRBJ1-1, with D unclear. V shed 2 bases and J shed 0 bases, with 7 bases lying between them. Germline CDR1 KGHSH, CDR2 LQKENI. The CDR3 spans 14 residues. The DNA for the CDR3 is TGTGCCAGCTCACCAAGCGAAATGAACACTGAAGCTTTCTTT. This encodes CASSPSEMNTEAFF.

V and J are TRBV30 and TRBJ2-3, with no clear D. CDR3 size: 12 residues. The V gene lost 4 bases and the J gene lost 5 bases, with 10 bases spanning the gap. Germline values: CDR1 GTSNPN, CDR2 SVGIG (reference sequence). CDR3 region: CAWMKLGDTQYF. CDR3 in DNA: TGTGCCTGGATGAAGCTCGGAGATACGCAGTATTTT.

This chain joins TRBV27 and TRBJ1-5, with 12 nucleotides matching TRBD1. Germline trimming cut 2 bases from V and 6 bases from J; bases unmatched to any gene: 5. The germline CDR1 and CDR2 sequences are MNHEY and SMNVEV (reference sequence). This CDR3 comprises 16 residues. CDR3 residues: CASSLMGQGATQPQHF. The CDR3 nucleotides are TGTGCCAGCAGTTTAATGGGACAGGGGGCAACTCAGCCCCAGCATTTT.

The chain joins TRBV4-1 to TRBJ1-4; the D gene is possibly TRBD1 (6 bases). Germline V gene data show CDR1 as MGHRA and CDR2 as YSYEKL. This CDR3 region has 15 residues. The germline V and J ends were trimmed by 4 bases and 3 bases, with 12 bases remaining between them. The DNA for the CDR3 is TGCGCCAGCAGCCTCACAGGGAGTGCTAATGAAAAACTGTTTTTT. Translating gives CASSLTGSANEKLFF.

The V call is TRBV9, the J call TRBJ2-7; 7 bases are shared with TRBD1. V was clipped by 0 bases and J by 3 bases; unmatched bases: 6. From germline, CDR1 is SGDLS and CDR2 YYNGEE. CDR3 length: 15 amino acids. This CDR3 is CASSVGRTGNYEQYF. For the CDR3, the DNA is TGTGCCAGCAGCGTAGGGCGGACAGGTAACTACGAGCAGTACTTC.

The chain uses TRBV30 and TRBJ2-2; TRBD2 matches at 7 bases. Trimming removed 3 bases from V and 1 base from J; junction bases left unmatched: 5. This CDR3 has 15 amino acids. CDR1 is GTSNPN and CDR2 is SVGIG in the germline V gene (reference sequence). DNA for the CDR3: TGTGCCTGGAGCCTAGCGGACCTGAACACCGGGGAGCTGTTTTTT. Translating gives CAWSLADLNTGELFF.

V usage is TRBV27 and J usage is TRBJ2-6; no reliable D call. The CDR3 has 16 amino acids. Trimming pared 1 base from V and 0 bases from J, leaving 7 bases between. Germline V gene data show CDR1 as MNHEY and CDR2 as SMNVEV (reference sequence). This CDR3 reads CASSLYPGSGANVLTF. Written as DNA, the CDR3 is TGTGCCAGCAGTTTATATCCGGGCTCTGGGGCCAACGTCCTGACTTTC.

The chain has TRBV5-4 and TRBJ2-7; D not resolved. Germline loops: CDR1 SGHNT, CDR2 YYREEE (reference sequence). V was clipped by 0 bases and J by 0 bases, with 10 bases between them. The CDR3 runs to 15 residues. The chain's CDR3 is CASSLDLESSYEQYF. DNA for the CDR3: TGTGCCAGCAGCTTGGATCTAGAAAGCTCCTACGAGCAGTACTTC.

The chain employs TRBV14 and TRBJ2-1, with 9 positions matching TRBD1. V lost 3 bases and J lost 7; bases outside the gene matches: 4. The CDR3 sequence is 14 residues long. CDR1 is SGHDN and CDR2 is FVKESK in the germline V gene. CDR3 region: CASSQTGGRNEQFF. The CDR3, as DNA: TGTGCCAGCAGCCAGACAGGGGGGAGGAATGAGCAGTTCTTC.

This rearrangement joins TRBV27 to TRBJ2-2; possibly TRBD2 for D (6 bases). Germline loops: CDR1 MNHEY, CDR2 SMNVEV (reference sequence). The CDR3 covers 15 residues. Trimming pared 5 bases from V and 7 bases from J, leaving 17 bases between. CDR3 amino acids: CASSQGLLAGGELFF. In DNA form, the CDR3 reads TGTGCCAGCAGTCAGGGACTCCTTGCTGGCGGGGAGCTGTTTTTT.

V gene TRBV7-2 combines with J gene TRBJ1-5, with D maybe TRBD1 (5 bases). There are 15 residues in the CDR3. Germline CDR1 and CDR2: SGHTA and FQGNSA. V dropped 5 bases and J dropped 6 bases, with 17 bases sitting between them. The CDR3 here is CASSKEQGLGQPQHF. DNA of the CDR3: TGTGCCAGCAGCAAAGAGCAGGGCTTGGGTCAGCCCCAGCATTTT.

The chain carries TRBV15 and TRBJ1-3; D is uncertain. V was pared by 0 bases and J by 0 bases, with 9 bases between. CDR1 is LNHNV and CDR2 is YYDKDF in the germline V gene (reference sequence). The CDR3 sequence is 16 residues long. DNA of the CDR3: TGTGCCACCAGCAGAGATTTGGAGTTCTCTGGAAACACCATATATTTT. Protein: CATSRDLEFSGNTIYF.